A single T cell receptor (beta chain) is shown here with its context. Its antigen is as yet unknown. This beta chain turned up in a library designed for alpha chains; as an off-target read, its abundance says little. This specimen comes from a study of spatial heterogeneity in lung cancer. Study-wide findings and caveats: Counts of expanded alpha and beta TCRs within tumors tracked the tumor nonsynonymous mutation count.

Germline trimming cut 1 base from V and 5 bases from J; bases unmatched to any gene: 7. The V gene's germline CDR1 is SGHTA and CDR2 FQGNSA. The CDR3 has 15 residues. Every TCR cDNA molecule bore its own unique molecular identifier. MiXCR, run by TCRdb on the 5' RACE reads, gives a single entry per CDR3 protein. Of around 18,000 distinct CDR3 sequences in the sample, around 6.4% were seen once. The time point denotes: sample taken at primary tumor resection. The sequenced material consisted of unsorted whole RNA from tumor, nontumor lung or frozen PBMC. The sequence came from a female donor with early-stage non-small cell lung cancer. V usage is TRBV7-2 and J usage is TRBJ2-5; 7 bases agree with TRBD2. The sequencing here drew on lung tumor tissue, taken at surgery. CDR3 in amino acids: CASSLGPPGGETQYF. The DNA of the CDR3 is TGTGCCAGCAGCTTAGGGCCTCCCGGGGGGGAGACCCAGTACTTC.